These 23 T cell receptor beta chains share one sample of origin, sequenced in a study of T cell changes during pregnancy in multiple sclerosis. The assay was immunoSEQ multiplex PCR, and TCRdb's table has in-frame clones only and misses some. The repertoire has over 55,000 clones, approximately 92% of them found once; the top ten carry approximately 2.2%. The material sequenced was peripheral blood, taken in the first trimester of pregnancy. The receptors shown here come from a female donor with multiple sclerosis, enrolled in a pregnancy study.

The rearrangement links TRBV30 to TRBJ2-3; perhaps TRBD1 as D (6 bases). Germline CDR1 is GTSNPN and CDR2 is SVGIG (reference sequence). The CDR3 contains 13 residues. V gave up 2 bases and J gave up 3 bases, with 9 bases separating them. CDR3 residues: CAWSPGQTDTQYF. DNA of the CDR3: TGTGCCTGGAGTCCCGGACAGACAGATACGCAGTATTTT.

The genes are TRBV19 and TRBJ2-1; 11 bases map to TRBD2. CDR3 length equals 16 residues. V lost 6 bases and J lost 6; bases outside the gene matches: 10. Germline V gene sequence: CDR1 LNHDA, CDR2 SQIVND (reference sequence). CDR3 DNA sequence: TGTGCCAGTAGCCCCCAGAGGGGACTAGCGGCCAATGAGCAGTTCTTC. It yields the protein CASSPQRGLAANEQFF.

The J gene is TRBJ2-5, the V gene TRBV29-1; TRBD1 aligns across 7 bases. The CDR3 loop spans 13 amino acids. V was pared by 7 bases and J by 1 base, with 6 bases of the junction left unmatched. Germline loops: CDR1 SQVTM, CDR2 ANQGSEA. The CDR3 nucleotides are TGCAGCGCCTTCGGGGACAGCCAAGAGACCCAGTACTTC. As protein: CSAFGDSQETQYF.

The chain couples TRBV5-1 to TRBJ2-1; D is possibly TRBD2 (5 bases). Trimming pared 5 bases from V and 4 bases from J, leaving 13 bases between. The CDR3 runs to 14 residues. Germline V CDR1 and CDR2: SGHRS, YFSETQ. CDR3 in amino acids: CASRELEPYNEQFF. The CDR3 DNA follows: TGCGCCAGCAGGGAACTAGAGCCTTACAATGAGCAGTTCTTC.

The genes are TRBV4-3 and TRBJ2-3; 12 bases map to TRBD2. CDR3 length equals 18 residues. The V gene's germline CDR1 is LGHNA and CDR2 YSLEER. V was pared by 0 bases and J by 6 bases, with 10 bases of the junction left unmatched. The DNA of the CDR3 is TGCGCCAGCAGCCAAGAGGCGCGGACTAGCGGGGCCTTCGATACGCAGTATTTT. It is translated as CASSQEARTSGAFDTQYF.

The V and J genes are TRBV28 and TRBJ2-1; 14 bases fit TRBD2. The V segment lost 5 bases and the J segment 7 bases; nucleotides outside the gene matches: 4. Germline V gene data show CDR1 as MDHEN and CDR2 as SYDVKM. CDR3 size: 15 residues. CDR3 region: CASSPTSGRGNEQFF. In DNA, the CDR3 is TGTGCCAGCAGTCCGACTAGCGGGAGGGGGAATGAGCAGTTCTTC.

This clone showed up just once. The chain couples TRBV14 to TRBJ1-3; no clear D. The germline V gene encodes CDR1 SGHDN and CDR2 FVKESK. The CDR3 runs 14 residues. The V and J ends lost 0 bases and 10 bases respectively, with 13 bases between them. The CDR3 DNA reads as TGTGCCAGCAGCCAAGAGGCAGCGGCGTCTACCATATATTTT. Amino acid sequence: CASSQEAAASTIYF.

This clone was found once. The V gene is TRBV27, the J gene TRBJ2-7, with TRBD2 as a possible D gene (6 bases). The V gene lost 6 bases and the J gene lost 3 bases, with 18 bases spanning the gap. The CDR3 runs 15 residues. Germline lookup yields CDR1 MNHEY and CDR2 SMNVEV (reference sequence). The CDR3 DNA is TGTGCCAGCAGGGGGACCGGGACTGGAAACTACGAGCAGTACTTC. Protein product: CASRGTGTGNYEQYF.

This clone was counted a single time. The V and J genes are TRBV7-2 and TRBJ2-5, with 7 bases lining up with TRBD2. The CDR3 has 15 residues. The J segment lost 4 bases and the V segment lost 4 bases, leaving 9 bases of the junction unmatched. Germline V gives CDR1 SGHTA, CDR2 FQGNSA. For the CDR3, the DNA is TGTGCCAGCAGCTCACAAGGGAGGGCGGGAGAGACCCAGTACTTC. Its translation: CASSSQGRAGETQYF.

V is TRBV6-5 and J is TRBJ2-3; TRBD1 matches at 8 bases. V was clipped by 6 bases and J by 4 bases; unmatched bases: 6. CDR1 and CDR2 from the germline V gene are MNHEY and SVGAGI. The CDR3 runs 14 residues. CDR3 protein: CASRTRGLPDTQYF. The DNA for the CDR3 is TGTGCCAGCAGAACCAGGGGGCTCCCAGATACGCAGTATTTT.

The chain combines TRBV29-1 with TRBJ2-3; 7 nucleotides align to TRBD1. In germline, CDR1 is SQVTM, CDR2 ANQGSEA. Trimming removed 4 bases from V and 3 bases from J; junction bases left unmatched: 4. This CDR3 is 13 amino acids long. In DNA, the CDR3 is TGCAGCGTTGTTCCAGGGGGAACAGATACGCAGTATTTT. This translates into CSVVPGGTDTQYF.

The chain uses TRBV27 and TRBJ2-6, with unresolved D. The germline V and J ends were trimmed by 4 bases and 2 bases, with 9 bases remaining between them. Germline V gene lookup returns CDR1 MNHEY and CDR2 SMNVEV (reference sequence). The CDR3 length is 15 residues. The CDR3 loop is CASSSRGPGANVLTF. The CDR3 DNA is TGTGCCAGCAGTTCCCGCGGCCCTGGGGCCAACGTCCTGACTTTC.

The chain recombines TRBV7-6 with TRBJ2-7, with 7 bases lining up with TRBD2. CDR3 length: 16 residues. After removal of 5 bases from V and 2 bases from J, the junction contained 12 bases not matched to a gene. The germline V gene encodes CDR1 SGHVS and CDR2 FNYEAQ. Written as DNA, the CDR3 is TGTGCCAGCAGCCGCCCCCTTCCGGGAGGTACCTACGAGCAGTACTTC. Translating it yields CASSRPLPGGTYEQYF.

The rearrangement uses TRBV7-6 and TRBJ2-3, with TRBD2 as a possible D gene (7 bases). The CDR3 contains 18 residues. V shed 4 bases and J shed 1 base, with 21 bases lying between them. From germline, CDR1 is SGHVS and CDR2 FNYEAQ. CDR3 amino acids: CASSSRLRGAGGTDTQYF. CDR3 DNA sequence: TGTGCCAGCAGCTCCCGGTTAAGGGGGGCGGGGGGCACAGATACGCAGTATTTT.

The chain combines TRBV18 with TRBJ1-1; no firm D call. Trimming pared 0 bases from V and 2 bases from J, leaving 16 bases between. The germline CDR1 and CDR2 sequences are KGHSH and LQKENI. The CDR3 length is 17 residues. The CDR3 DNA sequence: TGTGCCAGCTCACCACCACCGGAGAGAGTAATAAACACTGAAGCTTTCTTT. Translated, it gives CASSPPPERVINTEAFF.

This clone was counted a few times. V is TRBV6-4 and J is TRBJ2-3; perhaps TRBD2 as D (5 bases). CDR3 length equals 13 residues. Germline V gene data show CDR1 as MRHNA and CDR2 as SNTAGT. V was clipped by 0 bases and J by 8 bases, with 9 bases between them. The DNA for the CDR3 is TGTGCCAGCAGTGACTCCTCGGCGGGTACGCAGTATTTT. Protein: CASSDSSAGTQYF.

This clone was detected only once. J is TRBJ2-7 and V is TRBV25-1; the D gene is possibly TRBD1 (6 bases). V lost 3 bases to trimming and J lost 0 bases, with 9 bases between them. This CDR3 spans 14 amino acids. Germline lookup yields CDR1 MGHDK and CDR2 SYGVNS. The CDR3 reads CASSEWDTSYEQYF. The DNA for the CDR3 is TGTGCCAGCAGTGAGTGGGACACCTCCTACGAGCAGTACTTC.

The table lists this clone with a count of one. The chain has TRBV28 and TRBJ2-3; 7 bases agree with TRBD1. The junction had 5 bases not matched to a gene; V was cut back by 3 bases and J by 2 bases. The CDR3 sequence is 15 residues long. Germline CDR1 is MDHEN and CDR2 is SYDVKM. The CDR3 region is CASSFKGAHTDTQYF. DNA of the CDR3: TGTGCCAGCAGTTTTAAGGGGGCTCACACAGATACGCAGTATTTT.

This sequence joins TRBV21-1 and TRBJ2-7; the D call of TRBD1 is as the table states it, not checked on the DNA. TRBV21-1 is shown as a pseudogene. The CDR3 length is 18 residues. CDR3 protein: CASSINRQGEGSGNEQYF. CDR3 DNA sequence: TGTGCCAGCAGCATCAATCGGCAGGGGGAAGGAAGTGGGAACGAGCAGTACTTC.

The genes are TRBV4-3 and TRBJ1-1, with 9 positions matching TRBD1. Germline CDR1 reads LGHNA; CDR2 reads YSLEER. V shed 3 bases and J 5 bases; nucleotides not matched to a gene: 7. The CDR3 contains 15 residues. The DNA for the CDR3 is TGCGCCAGCAGCCATGATACAGGGGGCTTTACTGAAGCTTTCTTT. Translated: CASSHDTGGFTEAFF.

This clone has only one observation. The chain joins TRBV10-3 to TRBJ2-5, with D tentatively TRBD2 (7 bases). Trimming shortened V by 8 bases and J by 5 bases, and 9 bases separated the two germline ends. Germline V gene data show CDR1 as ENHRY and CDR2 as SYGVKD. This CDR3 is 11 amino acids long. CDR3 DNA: TGTGCCATCGGGGGGGCCGAGACCCAGTACTTC. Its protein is CAIGGAETQYF.

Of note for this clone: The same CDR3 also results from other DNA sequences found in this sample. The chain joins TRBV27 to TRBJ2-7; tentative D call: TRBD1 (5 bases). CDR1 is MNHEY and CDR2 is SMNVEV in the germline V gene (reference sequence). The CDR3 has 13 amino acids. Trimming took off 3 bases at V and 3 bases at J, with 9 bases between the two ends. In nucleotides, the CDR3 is TGTGCCAGCAGTTTGGGGCAGTTCTACGAGCAGTACTTC. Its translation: CASSLGQFYEQYF.

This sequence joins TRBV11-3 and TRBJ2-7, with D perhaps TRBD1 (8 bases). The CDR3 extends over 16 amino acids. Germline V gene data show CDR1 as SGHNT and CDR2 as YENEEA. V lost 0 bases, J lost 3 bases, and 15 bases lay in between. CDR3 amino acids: CASSLDPDREGYEQYF. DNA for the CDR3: TGTGCCAGCAGCTTAGATCCGGACAGGGAGGGCTACGAGCAGTACTTC.